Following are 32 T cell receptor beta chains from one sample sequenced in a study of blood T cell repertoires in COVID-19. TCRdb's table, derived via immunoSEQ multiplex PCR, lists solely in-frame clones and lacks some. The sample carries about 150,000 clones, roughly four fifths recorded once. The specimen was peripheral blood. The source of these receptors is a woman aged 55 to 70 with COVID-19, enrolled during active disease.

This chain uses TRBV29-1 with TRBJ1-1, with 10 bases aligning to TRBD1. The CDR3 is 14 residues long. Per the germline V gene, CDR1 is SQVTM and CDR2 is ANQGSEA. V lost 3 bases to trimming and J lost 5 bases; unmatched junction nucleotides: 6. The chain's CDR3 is CSVERQGARTEAFF. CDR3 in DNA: TGCAGCGTTGAGAGACAGGGGGCGAGAACTGAAGCTTTCTTT.

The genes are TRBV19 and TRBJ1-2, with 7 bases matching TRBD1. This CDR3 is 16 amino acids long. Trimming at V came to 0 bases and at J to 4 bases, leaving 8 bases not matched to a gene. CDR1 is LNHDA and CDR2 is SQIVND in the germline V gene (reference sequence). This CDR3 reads CASSIERRRDSYGYTF. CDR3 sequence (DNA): TGTGCCAGTAGTATAGAGCGTCGGAGGGACAGCTATGGCTACACCTTC.

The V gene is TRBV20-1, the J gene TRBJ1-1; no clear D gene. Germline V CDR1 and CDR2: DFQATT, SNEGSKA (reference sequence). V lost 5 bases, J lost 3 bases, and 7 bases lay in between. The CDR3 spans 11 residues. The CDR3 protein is CSALEDTEAFF. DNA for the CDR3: TGCAGTGCTCTAGAGGACACTGAAGCTTTCTTT.

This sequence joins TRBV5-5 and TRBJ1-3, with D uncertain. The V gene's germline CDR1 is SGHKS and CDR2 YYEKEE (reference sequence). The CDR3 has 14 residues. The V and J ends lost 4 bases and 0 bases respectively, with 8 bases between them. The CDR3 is CASSTSSSGNTIYF. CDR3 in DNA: TGTGCCAGCAGCACCTCGAGCTCTGGAAACACCATATATTTT.

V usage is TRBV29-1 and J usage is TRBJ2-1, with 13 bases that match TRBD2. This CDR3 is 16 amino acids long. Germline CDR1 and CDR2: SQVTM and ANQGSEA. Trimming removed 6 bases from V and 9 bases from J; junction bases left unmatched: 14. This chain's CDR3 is CSVTKAGLAGEGEQFF. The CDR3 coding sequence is TGCAGCGTCACCAAGGCAGGACTAGCGGGAGAGGGTGAGCAGTTCTTC.

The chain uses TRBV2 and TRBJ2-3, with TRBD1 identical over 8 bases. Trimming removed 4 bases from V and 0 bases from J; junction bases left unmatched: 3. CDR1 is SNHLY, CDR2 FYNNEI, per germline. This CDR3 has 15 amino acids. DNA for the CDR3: TGTGCCAGCAGTGTCAGGGGGCATAGCACAGATACGCAGTATTTT. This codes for CASSVRGHSTDTQYF.

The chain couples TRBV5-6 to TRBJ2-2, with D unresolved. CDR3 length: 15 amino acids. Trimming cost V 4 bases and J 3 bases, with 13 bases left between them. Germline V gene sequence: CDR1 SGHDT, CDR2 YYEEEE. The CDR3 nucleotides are TGTGCCAGCAGCCCAAAGAGGATCGACACCGGGGAGCTGTTTTTT. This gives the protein CASSPKRIDTGELFF.

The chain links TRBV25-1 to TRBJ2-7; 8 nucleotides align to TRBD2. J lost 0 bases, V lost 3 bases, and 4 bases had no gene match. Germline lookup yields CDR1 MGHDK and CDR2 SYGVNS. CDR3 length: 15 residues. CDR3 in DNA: TGTGCCAGCAGTGACCCTAGCGGGCCCTCCTACGAGCAGTACTTC. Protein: CASSDPSGPSYEQYF.

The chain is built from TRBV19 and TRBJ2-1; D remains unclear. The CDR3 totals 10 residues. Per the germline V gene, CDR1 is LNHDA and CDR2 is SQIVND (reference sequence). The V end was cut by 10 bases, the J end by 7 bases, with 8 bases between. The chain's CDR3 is CATYGNEQFF. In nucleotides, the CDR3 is TGTGCCACATACGGGAATGAGCAGTTCTTC.

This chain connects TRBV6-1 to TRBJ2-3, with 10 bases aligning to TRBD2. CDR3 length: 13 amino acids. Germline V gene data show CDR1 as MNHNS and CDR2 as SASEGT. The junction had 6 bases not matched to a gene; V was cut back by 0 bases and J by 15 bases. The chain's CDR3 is CASSEATAGGRYF. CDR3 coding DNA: TGTGCCAGCAGTGAAGCGACAGCGGGGGGGCGCTATTTT.

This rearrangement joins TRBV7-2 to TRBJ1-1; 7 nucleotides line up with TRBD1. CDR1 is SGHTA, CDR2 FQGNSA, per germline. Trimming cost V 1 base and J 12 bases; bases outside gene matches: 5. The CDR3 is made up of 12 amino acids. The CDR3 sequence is CASSLDRGRTFF. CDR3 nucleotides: TGTGCCAGCAGCTTAGACAGGGGCAGGACTTTCTTT.

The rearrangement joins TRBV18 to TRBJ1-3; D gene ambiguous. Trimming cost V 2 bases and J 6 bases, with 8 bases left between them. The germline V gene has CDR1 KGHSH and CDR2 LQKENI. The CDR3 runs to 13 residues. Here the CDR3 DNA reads TGTGCCAGCTCACCAGCATCTAAAAACACCATATATTTT. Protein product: CASSPASKNTIYF. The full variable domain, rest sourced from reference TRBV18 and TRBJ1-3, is NAGVMQNPRHLVRRRGQEARLRCSPMKGHSHVYWYRQLPEEGLKFMVYLQKENIIDESGMPKERFSAEFPKEGPSILRIQQVVRGDSAAYFCASSPASKNTIYFGEGSWLTVV.

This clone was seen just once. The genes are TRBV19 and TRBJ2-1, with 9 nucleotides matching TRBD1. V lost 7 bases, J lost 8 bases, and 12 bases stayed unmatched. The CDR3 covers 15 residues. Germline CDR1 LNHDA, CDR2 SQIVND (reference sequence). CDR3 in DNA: TGTGCCAGTAACGATCCGGGACAGGGTACGGATGAGCAGTTCTTC. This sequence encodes CASNDPGQGTDEQFF.

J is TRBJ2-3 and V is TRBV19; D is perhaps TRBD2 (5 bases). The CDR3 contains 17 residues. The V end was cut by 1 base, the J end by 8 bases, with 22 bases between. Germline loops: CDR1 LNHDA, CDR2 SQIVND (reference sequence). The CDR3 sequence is CASSIGRTNGVRGTQYF. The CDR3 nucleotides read TGTGCCAGTAGTATAGGGCGGACCAATGGAGTACGGGGTACGCAGTATTTT.

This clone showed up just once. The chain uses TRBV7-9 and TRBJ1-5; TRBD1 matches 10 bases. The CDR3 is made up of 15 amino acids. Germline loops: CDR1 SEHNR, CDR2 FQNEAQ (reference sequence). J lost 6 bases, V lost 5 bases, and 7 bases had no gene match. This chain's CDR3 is CASSETGQGGQPQHF. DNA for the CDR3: TGTGCCAGCAGCGAAACCGGACAGGGGGGTCAGCCCCAGCATTTT.

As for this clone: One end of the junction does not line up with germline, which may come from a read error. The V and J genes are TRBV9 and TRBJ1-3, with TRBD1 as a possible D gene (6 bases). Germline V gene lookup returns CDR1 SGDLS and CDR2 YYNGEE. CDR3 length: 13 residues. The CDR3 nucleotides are TGTGCCAGCAGTGTAGGACAGGGAAACACCATATATTTT. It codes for CASSVGQGNTIYF.

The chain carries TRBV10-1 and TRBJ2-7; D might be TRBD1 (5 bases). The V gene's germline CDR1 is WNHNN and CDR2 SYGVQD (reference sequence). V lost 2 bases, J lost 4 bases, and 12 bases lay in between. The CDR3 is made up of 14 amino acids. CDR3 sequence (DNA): TGCGCCAGCAGTGAGGGACAACCGGATTACGAGCAGTACTTC. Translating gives CASSEGQPDYEQYF.

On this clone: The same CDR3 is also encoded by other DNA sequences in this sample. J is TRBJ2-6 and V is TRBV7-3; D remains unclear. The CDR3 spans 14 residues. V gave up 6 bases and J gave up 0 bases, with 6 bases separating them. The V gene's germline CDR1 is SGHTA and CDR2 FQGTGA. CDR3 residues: CASSESSGANVLTF. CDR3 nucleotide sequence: TGTGCCAGCAGTGAGTCCTCTGGGGCCAACGTCCTGACTTTC.

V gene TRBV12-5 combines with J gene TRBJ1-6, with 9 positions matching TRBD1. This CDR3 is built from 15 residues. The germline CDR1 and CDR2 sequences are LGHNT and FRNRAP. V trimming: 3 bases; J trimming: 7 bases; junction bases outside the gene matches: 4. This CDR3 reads CASGLSTGGNSPLHF. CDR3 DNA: TGTGCTAGTGGTTTATCTACAGGGGGCAATTCACCCCTCCACTTT. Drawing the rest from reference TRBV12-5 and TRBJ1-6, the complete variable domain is DARVTQTPRHKVTEMGQEVTMRCQPILGHNTVFWYRQTMMQGLELLAYFRNRAPLDDSGMPKDRFSAEMPDATLATLKIQPSEPRDSAVYFCASGLSTGGNSPLHFGNGTRLTVT.

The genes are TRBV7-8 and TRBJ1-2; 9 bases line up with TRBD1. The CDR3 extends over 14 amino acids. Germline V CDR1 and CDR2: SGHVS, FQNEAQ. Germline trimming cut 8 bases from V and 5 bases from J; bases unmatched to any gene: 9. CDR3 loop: CASSPRQGGYGYTF. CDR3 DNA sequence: TGTGCCAGCTCTCCGCGACAGGGGGGGTATGGCTACACCTTC.

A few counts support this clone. The CDR3: CASSLSWTGGQPQHF. The CDR3 DNA is TGTGCCAGCAGCTTATCCTGGACGGGAGGCCAGCCCCAGCATTTT. The chain employs TRBV7-2 and TRBJ1-5; D gene unclear. This CDR3 contains 15 residues. Trimming removed 2 bases at V and 7 bases at J, with 15 bases between. The germline gives CDR1 SGHTA, CDR2 FQGNSA.

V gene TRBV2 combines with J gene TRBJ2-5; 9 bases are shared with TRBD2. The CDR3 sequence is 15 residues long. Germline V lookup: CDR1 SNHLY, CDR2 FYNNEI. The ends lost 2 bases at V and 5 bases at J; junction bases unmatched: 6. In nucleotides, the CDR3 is TGTGCCAGCAGTGAAAGGCGGGGGGGCTGGGAGACCCAGTACTTC. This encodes CASSERRGGWETQYF.

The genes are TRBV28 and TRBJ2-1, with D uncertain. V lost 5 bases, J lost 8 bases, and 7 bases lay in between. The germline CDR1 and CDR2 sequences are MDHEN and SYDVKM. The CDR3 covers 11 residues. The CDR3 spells CASSHKYEQFF. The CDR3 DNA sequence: TGTGCCAGCAGTCACAAGTATGAGCAGTTCTTC. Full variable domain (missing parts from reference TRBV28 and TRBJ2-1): DVKVTQSSRYLVKRTGEKVFLECVQDMDHENMFWYRQDPGLGLRLIYFSYDVKMKEKGDIPEGYSVSREKKERFSLILESASTNQTSMYLCASSHKYEQFFGPGTRLTVL.

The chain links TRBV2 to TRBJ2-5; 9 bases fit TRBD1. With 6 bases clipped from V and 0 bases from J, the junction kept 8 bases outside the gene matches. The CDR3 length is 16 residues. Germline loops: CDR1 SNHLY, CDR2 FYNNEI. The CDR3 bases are TGTGCCAGCAGCGTTACCGGGACAGGGAACCAAGAGACCCAGTACTTC. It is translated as CASSVTGTGNQETQYF.

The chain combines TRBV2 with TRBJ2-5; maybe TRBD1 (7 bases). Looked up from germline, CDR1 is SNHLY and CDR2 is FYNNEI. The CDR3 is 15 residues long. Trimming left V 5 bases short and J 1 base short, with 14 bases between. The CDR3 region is CASSSAGQPQETQYF. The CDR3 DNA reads TGTGCCAGCAGTTCCGCGGGACAGCCCCAAGAGACCCAGTACTTC. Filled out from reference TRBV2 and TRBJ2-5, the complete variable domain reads EPEVTQTPSHQVTQMGQEVILRCVPISNHLYFYWYRQILGQKVEFLVSFYNNEISEKSEIFDDQFSVERPDGSNFTLKIRSTKLEDSAMYFCASSSAGQPQETQYFGPGTRLLVL.

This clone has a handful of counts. CDR3 DNA sequence: TGTGCCAGCAGCCGAACCGACAGAGGTGAAAAACTGTTTTTT. It is translated as CASSRTDRGEKLFF. The chain links TRBV6-5 to TRBJ1-4; TRBD1 is a possible D gene (5 bases). This CDR3 is 14 amino acids long. The V gene's germline CDR1 is MNHEY and CDR2 SVGAGI. V lost 6 bases to trimming and J lost 7 bases, with 15 bases between them.

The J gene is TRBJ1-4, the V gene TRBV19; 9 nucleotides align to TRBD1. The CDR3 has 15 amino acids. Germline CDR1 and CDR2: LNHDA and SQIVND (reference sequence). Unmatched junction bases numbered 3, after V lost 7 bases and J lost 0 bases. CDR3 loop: CASNRQGATNEKLFF. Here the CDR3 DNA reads TGTGCCAGTAATAGACAGGGGGCAACTAATGAAAAACTGTTTTTT.

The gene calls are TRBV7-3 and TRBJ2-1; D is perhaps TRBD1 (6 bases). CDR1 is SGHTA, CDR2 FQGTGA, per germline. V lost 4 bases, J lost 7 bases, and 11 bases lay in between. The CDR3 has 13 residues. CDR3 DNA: TGTGCCAGCAGCTCGGTACAGGGAAATGAGCAGTTCTTC. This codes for CASSSVQGNEQFF.

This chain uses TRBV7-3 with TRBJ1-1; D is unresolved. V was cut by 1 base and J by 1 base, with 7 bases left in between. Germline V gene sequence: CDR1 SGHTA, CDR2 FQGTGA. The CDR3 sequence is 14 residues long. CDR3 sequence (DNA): TGTGCCAGCAGCTTAATACCACAGAACACTGAAGCTTTCTTT. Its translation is CASSLIPQNTEAFF.

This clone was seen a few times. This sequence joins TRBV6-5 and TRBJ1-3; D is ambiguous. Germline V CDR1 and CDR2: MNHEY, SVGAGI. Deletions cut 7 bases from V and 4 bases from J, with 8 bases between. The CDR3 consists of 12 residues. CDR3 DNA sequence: TGTGCCAGCAAGGAGGAGGGAAACACCATATATTTT. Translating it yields CASKEEGNTIYF.

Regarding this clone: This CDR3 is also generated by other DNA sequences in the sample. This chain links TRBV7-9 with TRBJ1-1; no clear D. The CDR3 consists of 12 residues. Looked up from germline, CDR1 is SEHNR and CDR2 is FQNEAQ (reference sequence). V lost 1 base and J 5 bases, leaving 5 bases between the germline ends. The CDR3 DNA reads TGTGCCAGCAGCTTAGGGAGAACTGAAGCTTTCTTT. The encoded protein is CASSLGRTEAFF.

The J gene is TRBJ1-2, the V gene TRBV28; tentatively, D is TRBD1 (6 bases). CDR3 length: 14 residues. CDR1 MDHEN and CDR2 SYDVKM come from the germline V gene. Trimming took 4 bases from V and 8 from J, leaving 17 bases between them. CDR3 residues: CASSSGGALTGYTF. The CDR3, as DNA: TGTGCCAGCAGTTCGGGGGGGGCGCTGACGGGCTACACCTTC.